This TCR beta chain derives from a study of T cell repertoires in cytomegalovirus infection. In the study overall: CMV infection together with matching HLA type was indicated by public TCR beta signatures. Study-wide points: Dominating the ex vivo response were TCR beta clonotypes that were CMV-specific and HLA-C-restricted. Public TCR beta family frequency separated CMV-and-HLA carriers, including in an independent cohort.

Comment on this clonotype: Its antigen is as yet unknown.

The CDR3 runs 14 residues. Germline V CDR1 and CDR2: MNHEY, SMNVEV (reference sequence). V dropped 0 bases and J dropped 5 bases, with 8 bases sitting between them. TCRdb fed the reads into MiXCR, producing one record per CDR3 protein. The sample carries about 150,000 distinct CDR3 sequences, about a quarter recorded once. This TCR derives from a human donor in good health (CMV status not recorded). Some clones in this sample may be carry-over from other donors' samples. The chain uses TRBV27 and TRBJ2-1, with a possible D match to TRBD1 (5 bases). The sample was PBMCs. The CDR3 region is CASSLSRQNNEQFF. In DNA form, the CDR3 reads TGTGCCAGCAGTTTATCGAGACAGAACAATGAGCAGTTCTTC.